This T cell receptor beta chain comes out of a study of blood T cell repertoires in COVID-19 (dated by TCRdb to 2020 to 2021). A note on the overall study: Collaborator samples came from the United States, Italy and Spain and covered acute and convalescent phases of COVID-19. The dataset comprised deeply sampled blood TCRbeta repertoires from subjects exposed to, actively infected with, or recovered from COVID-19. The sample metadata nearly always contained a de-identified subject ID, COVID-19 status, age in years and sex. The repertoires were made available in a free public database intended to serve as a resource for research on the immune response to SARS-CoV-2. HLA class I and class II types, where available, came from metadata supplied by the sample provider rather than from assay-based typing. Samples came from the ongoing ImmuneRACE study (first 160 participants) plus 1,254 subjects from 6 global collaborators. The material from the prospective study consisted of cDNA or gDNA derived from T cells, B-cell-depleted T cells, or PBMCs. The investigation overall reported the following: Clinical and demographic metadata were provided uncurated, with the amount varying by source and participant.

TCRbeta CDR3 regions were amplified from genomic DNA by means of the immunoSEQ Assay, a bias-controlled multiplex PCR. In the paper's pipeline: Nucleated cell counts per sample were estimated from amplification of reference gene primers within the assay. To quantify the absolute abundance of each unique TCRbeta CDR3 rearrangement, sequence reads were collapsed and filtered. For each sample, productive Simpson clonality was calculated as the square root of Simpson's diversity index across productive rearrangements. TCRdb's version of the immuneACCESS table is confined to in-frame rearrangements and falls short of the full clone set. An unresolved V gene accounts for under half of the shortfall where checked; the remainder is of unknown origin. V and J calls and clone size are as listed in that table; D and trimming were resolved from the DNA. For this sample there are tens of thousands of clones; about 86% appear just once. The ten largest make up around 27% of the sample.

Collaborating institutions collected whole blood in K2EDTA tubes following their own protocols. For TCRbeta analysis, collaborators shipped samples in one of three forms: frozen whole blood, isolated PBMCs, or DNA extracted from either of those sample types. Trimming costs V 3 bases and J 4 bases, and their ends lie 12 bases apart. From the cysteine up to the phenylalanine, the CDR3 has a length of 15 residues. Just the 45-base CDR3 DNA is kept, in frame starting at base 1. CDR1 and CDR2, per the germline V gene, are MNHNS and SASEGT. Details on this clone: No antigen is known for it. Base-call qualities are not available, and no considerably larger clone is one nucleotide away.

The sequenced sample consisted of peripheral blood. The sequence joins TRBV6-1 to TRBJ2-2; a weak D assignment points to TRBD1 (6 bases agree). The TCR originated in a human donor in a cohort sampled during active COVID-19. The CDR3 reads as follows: CASSDRGVLTGELFF. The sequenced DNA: TGTGCCAGCAGTGACAGGGGAGTCCTCACCGGGGAGCTGTTTTTT.